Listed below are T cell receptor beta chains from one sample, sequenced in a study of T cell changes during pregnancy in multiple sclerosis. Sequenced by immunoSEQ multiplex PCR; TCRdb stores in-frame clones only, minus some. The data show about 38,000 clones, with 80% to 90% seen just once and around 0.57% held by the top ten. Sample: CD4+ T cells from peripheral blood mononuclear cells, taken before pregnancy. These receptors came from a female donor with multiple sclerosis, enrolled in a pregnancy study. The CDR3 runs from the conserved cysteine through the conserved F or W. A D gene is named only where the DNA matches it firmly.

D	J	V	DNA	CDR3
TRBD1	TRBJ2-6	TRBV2	TGTGCCAGCAGGTGGGGACAGACCTCTGGGGCCAACGTCCTGACTTTC	CASRWGQTSGANVLTF
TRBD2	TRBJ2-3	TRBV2	TGTGCCAGCAGTGAGGACGGGAGGGGAGATACGCAGTATTTT	CASSEDGRGDTQYF
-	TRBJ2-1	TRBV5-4	TGTGCCAGCAGCTTGGATATAGATCGGGGGCAGTTCTTC	CASSLDIDRGQFF
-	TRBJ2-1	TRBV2	TGTGCCAGTAGGACCGGACAGAGCTACAATGAGCAGTTCTTC	CASRTGQSYNEQFF
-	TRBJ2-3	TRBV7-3	TGTGCCAGCAGCTTACAGAGCGGCTCCACAGATACGCAGTATTTT	CASSLQSGSTDTQYF
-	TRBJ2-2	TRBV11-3	TGTGCCAGCAGCTTAGAGGAGGGCACCGGGGAGCTGTTTTTT	CASSLEEGTGELFF
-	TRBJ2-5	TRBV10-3	TGTGCCATCAGTGGTAGAGCGGTGGAGACCCAGTACTTC	CAISGRAVETQYF
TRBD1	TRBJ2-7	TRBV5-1	TGCGCCAGCGCTCCGGGACAGGTAGTAATTCGGCAGTACTTC	CASAPGQVVIRQYF
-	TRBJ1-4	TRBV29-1	TGCAGCGTTGAAATCGGGGGTAATGAAAAACTGTTTTTT	CSVEIGGNEKLFF
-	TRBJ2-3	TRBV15	TGTGCCACCAGCAGGAGGGTCATAGGCACAGATACGCAGTATTTT	CATSRRVIGTDTQYF
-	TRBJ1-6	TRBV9	TGTGCCAGCAGCGTTTGGGGCCGTAATTCACCCCTCCACTTT	CASSVWGRNSPLHF
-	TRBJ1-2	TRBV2	TGTGCCAGCAGTGAAGGCAGCTATGGCTACACCTTC	CASSEGSYGYTF
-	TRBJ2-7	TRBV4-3	TGCGCCAGCAGCCAAGATCTAAGACGGGTGTCCTACGAGCAGTACTTC	CASSQDLRRVSYEQYF
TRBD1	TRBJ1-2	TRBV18	TGTGCCAGCTCAGATGGACAGGGCTATGGCTACGCCTTC	CASSDGQGYGYAF